A selection of T cell receptor beta chains follows, all from one sample in a study of blood T cells in healthy people across ages. In TCRdb, the 5' RACE reads were re-called with MiXCR into one record per CDR3 protein. The sample records hundreds of thousands of distinct CDR3 sequences, 58% being singletons. What was sequenced was blood. These TCRs come from a man aged 60-69 years in good health. Both conserved end residues are part of each CDR3. D genes are given only for firm matches. A row's size may be missing; if present it is once, few, many or a size class.

d_call: TRBD2
j_call: TRBJ2-5
clone_size: -
v_call: TRBV4-1
cdr3_aa: CASSRRLAGGLETQYF
cdr3_nt: TGCGCCAGCAGCCGGCGACTAGCGGGGGGGCTAGAGACCCAGTACTTC

d_call: -
j_call: TRBJ1-2
clone_size: -
v_call: TRBV7-9
cdr3_aa: CASSVAYSDNYGYTF
cdr3_nt: TGTGCCAGCAGCGTAGCCTACAGCGATAACTATGGCTACACCTTC

d_call: TRBD1
j_call: TRBJ1-2
clone_size: -
v_call: TRBV6-1
cdr3_aa: CASIRDRDTYGYTF
cdr3_nt: TGTGCCAGCATCCGGGACAGGGACACCTATGGCTACACCTTC

d_call: -
j_call: TRBJ2-5
clone_size: few
v_call: TRBV20-1
cdr3_aa: CSAIQQPQETQYF
cdr3_nt: TGCAGTGCTATTCAACAGCCCCAAGAGACCCAGTACTTC

d_call: -
j_call: TRBJ2-6
clone_size: few
v_call: TRBV10-3
cdr3_aa: CAINTGDSGANVLTF
cdr3_nt: TGTGCCATCAATACCGGAGACTCTGGGGCCAACGTCCTGACTTTC

d_call: TRBD1
j_call: TRBJ1-6
clone_size: -
v_call: TRBV5-1
cdr3_aa: CASSYEPPGQSNSPLHF
cdr3_nt: TGCGCCAGCAGCTACGAACCTCCGGGACAGTCTAATTCACCCCTCCACTTT

d_call: TRBD2
j_call: TRBJ2-3
clone_size: -
v_call: TRBV25-1
cdr3_aa: CASSEYTSGGGTDTQYF
cdr3_nt: TGTGCCAGCAGTGAGTACACTAGCGGGGGAGGCACAGATACGCAGTATTTT

d_call: -
j_call: TRBJ1-2
clone_size: -
v_call: TRBV20-1
cdr3_aa: CSASPGPSAYGYTF
cdr3_nt: TGCAGTGCTAGTCCCGGGCCCAGCGCCTATGGCTACACCTTC

d_call: TRBD1
j_call: TRBJ1-1
clone_size: once
v_call: TRBV5-8
cdr3_aa: CASSPKRQGAEAFF
cdr3_nt: TGTGCCAGCAGCCCTAAACGACAGGGGGCCGAAGCTTTCTTT

d_call: -
j_call: TRBJ2-5
clone_size: -
v_call: TRBV5-6
cdr3_aa: CASSHLKEYQETQYF
cdr3_nt: TGTGCCAGCAGCCACCTCAAGGAGTACCAAGAGACCCAGTACTTC

d_call: TRBD1
j_call: TRBJ2-7
clone_size: -
v_call: TRBV7-6
cdr3_aa: CASSLTGTGIYEQYF
cdr3_nt: TGTGCCAGCAGCCTTACCGGGACAGGAATCTACGAGCAGTACTTC

d_call: TRBD2
j_call: TRBJ2-5
clone_size: -
v_call: TRBV20-1
cdr3_aa: CSAPGTSGGAGRETQYF
cdr3_nt: TGCAGTGCCCCCGGGACTAGCGGGGGGGCGGGCCGAGAGACCCAGTACTTC

d_call: -
j_call: TRBJ1-1
clone_size: -
v_call: TRBV5-1
cdr3_aa: CASSLGAGGPYTEAFF
cdr3_nt: TGCGCCAGCAGCTTGGGGGCCGGGGGGCCGTACACTGAAGCTTTCTTT

d_call: TRBD2
j_call: TRBJ2-5
clone_size: many
v_call: TRBV7-2
cdr3_aa: CASSFLAGEETQYF
cdr3_nt: TGTGCCAGCAGCTTTCTAGCGGGGGAAGAGACCCAGTACTTC

d_call: TRBD2
j_call: TRBJ2-5
clone_size: -
v_call: TRBV27
cdr3_aa: CANQTSGDLQEETQYF
cdr3_nt: TGTGCCAACCAGACTAGCGGGGACCTCCAGGAGGAGACCCAGTACTTC

d_call: -
j_call: TRBJ2-5
clone_size: few
v_call: TRBV7-9
cdr3_aa: CASSSAGSETQYF
cdr3_nt: TGTGCCAGCAGCTCCGCTGGATCGGAGACCCAGTACTTC

d_call: TRBD1
j_call: TRBJ2-2
clone_size: -
v_call: TRBV5-1
cdr3_aa: CASSFLQGDTGELFF
cdr3_nt: TGCGCCAGCAGCTTTCTGCAGGGGGACACCGGGGAGCTGTTTTTT

d_call: TRBD1
j_call: TRBJ1-2
clone_size: -
v_call: TRBV29-1
cdr3_aa: CSVEARTGKDHGYTF
cdr3_nt: TGCAGCGTTGAAGCGAGGACAGGGAAGGACCATGGCTACACCTTC

d_call: -
j_call: TRBJ2-7
clone_size: -
v_call: TRBV18
cdr3_aa: CASSNQGLQSYEQYF
cdr3_nt: TGTGCCAGCTCAAACCAGGGGTTACAGTCCTACGAGCAGTACTTC

d_call: -
j_call: TRBJ2-5
clone_size: -
v_call: TRBV4-1
cdr3_aa: CASSQDPRGTQYF
cdr3_nt: TGCGCCAGCAGCCAAGACCCGAGAGGGACCCAGTACTTC

d_call: TRBD1
j_call: TRBJ1-1
clone_size: -
v_call: TRBV5-1
cdr3_aa: CASSPGTGALTEAFF
cdr3_nt: TGCGCCAGCAGCCCCGGGACAGGGGCGCTCACTGAAGCTTTCTTT

d_call: -
j_call: TRBJ2-3
clone_size: -
v_call: TRBV7-6
cdr3_aa: CASSTSLGADTQYF
cdr3_nt: TGTGCCAGCAGCACGTCACTAGGGGCAGATACGCAGTATTTT

d_call: -
j_call: TRBJ2-7
clone_size: -
v_call: TRBV27
cdr3_aa: CASSFIAGRSYEQYF
cdr3_nt: TGTGCCAGCAGCTTCATAGCAGGACGGTCCTACGAGCAGTACTTC

d_call: TRBD2
j_call: TRBJ2-1
clone_size: -
v_call: TRBV7-2
cdr3_aa: CASSRAGGSSYNEQFF
cdr3_nt: TGTGCCAGCAGCAGGGCGGGGGGGAGCTCCTACAATGAGCAGTTCTTC

d_call: -
j_call: TRBJ2-1
clone_size: few
v_call: TRBV5-6
cdr3_aa: CASSLRADYNEQFF
cdr3_nt: TGTGCCAGCAGCCTTCGGGCCGACTACAATGAGCAGTTCTTC

d_call: TRBD2
j_call: TRBJ2-5
clone_size: -
v_call: TRBV9
cdr3_aa: CASSAGTSAETQYF
cdr3_nt: TGTGCCAGCAGCGCCGGAACTAGCGCGGAGACCCAGTACTTC

d_call: TRBD2
j_call: TRBJ2-1
clone_size: -
v_call: TRBV3-1
cdr3_aa: CASSQDVNGGLGNEQFF
cdr3_nt: TGTGCCAGCAGCCAAGATGTGAACGGGGGGTTAGGGAATGAGCAGTTCTTC

d_call: -
j_call: TRBJ2-7
clone_size: few
v_call: TRBV20-1
cdr3_aa: CSVEDTSSYEQYF
cdr3_nt: TGCAGCGTTGAGGACACTAGCTCCTACGAGCAGTACTTC

d_call: -
j_call: TRBJ1-2
clone_size: -
v_call: TRBV14
cdr3_aa: CASSPLGIGYTF
cdr3_nt: TGTGCCAGCAGCCCCCTGGGGATTGGCTACACCTTC

d_call: -
j_call: TRBJ1-4
clone_size: once
v_call: TRBV28
cdr3_aa: CASSSEQSIREKLFF
cdr3_nt: TGTGCCAGCAGTTCAGAACAGAGTATCAGGGAAAAACTGTTTTTT

d_call: -
j_call: TRBJ2-1
clone_size: -
v_call: TRBV6-6
cdr3_aa: CASSYGGARYNEQFF
cdr3_nt: TGTGCCAGCAGTTACGGGGGGGCAAGATACAATGAGCAGTTCTTC

d_call: -
j_call: TRBJ2-5
clone_size: -
v_call: TRBV9
cdr3_aa: CASSVVFETQYF
cdr3_nt: TGTGCCAGCAGTGTTGTTTTTGAGACCCAGTACTTC

d_call: -
j_call: TRBJ1-1
clone_size: once
v_call: TRBV14
cdr3_aa: CASSQEGGARNTEAFF
cdr3_nt: TGTGCCAGCAGCCAAGAGGGGGGCGCCCGGAACACTGAAGCTTTCTTT

d_call: TRBD2
j_call: TRBJ2-5
clone_size: few
v_call: TRBV6-2/TRBV6-3
cdr3_aa: CASSSGLAGAKETQYF
cdr3_nt: TGTGCCAGCAGTTCAGGACTAGCGGGAGCAAAAGAGACCCAGTACTTC

d_call: TRBD2
j_call: TRBJ2-4
clone_size: -
v_call: TRBV2
cdr3_aa: CASRSGVNIQYF
cdr3_nt: TGTGCCAGCCGAAGCGGGGTGAACATTCAGTACTTC

d_call: -
j_call: TRBJ2-5
clone_size: -
v_call: TRBV6-5
cdr3_aa: CASSYSGGTYQETQYF
cdr3_nt: TGTGCCAGCAGTTACTCGGGGGGAACGTACCAAGAGACCCAGTACTTC

d_call: TRBD1
j_call: TRBJ1-5
clone_size: few
v_call: TRBV6-5
cdr3_aa: CASSRDRSNQPQHF
cdr3_nt: TGTGCCAGCAGCCGGGACAGAAGCAATCAGCCCCAGCATTTT

d_call: -
j_call: TRBJ1-2
clone_size: -
v_call: TRBV12-3/TRBV12-4
cdr3_aa: CASTRAIPDGYTF
cdr3_nt: TGTGCCAGCACCCGGGCCATTCCTGATGGCTACACCTTC

d_call: TRBD1
j_call: TRBJ2-7
clone_size: -
v_call: TRBV15
cdr3_aa: CATSAGTGEYNEQYF
cdr3_nt: TGTGCCACCAGCGCCGGGACAGGGGAATACAATGAGCAGTACTTC